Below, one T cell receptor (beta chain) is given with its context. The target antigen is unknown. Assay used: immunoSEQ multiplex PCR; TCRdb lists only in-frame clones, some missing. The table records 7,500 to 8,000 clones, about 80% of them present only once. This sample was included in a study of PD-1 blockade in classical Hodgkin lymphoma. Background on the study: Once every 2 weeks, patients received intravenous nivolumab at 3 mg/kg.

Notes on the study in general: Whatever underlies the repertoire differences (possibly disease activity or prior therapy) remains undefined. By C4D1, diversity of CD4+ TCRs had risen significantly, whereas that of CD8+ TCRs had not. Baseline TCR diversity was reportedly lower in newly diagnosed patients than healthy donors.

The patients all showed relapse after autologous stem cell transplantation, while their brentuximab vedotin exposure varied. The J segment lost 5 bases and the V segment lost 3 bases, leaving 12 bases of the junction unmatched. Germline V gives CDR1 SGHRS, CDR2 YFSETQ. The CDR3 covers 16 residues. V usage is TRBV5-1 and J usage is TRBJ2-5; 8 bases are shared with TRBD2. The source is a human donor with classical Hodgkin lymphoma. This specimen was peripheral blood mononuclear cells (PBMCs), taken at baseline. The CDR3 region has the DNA TGCGCCAGCAGCTCCCGGGAGGGCCTAAGCGGGGAGACCCAGTACTTC. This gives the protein CASSSREGLSGETQYF.